This passage covers 11 T cell receptor beta chains from one sample sequenced in a study of T cell responses to AZD1222 COVID-19 vaccine (dated by TCRdb to 2020 to 2023). In the paper's terms, the time point label means: baseline before first vaccination. Library construction relied on the immunoSEQ multiplex PCR assay. What TCRdb holds here is the immuneACCESS table cut down to in-frame rearrangements. Part of the clones is not present; checked against another copy, under half of the missing clones reflect an unresolved V gene, and the others are unexplained. In all, the sample holds some 170,000 clones, and about 92% of those were seen once. 2.6% of the sample is taken by the ten largest. Source: peripheral blood, taken on day 0 of AZD1222 vaccination. All receptors come from an adult in good health.

This chain links TRBV18 with TRBJ2-7, with 7 bases that match TRBD2. Germline V CDR1 and CDR2: KGHSH, LQKENI. Trimming removed 2 bases from V and 7 bases from J; junction bases left unmatched: 5. This CDR3 is built from 13 residues. Written as DNA, the CDR3 is TGTGCCAGCTCACCAGGACTAGGAGGGGAGCAGTACTTC. Protein: CASSPGLGGEQYF.

This rearrangement joins TRBV4-1 to TRBJ1-5; D is possibly TRBD1 (5 bases). This CDR3 contains 16 residues. Germline V gives CDR1 MGHRA, CDR2 YSYEKL. The V end was cut by 1 base, the J end by 2 bases, with 12 bases between. The CDR3, as DNA: TGCGCCAGCAGCCAAGGGCAGGGTCTAGGCAATCAGCCCCAGCATTTT. Its protein product is CASSQGQGLGNQPQHF.

This clone was seen a single time. The chain employs TRBV12-3 or TRBV12-4 and TRBJ2-7; the D is unclear. The V and J ends lost 6 bases and 1 base respectively, with 10 bases between them. CDR3 size: 13 residues. The CDR3 sequence is CASRTTVSYEQYF. The CDR3 DNA follows: TGTGCCAGCAGGACAACAGTTTCCTACGAGCAGTACTTC.

This clone is a singleton in its sample. V is TRBV30 and J is TRBJ2-7; D is perhaps TRBD1 or TRBD2 (5 bases each). This CDR3 region has 12 residues. Trimming took off 2 bases at V and 3 bases at J, with 8 bases between the two ends. Looked up from germline, CDR1 is GTSNPN and CDR2 is SVGIG (reference sequence). This CDR3 is CAWSRDVYEQYF. DNA of the CDR3: TGTGCCTGGAGTCGGGACGTCTACGAGCAGTACTTC.

V gene TRBV6-4 combines with J gene TRBJ1-4; D is unresolved. Germline V lookup: CDR1 MRHNA, CDR2 SNTAGT. The CDR3 covers 14 residues. V was trimmed by 7 bases and J by 1 base, leaving 10 bases between them. DNA of the CDR3: TGTGCCAGCAAGGACGGAGAAACTAATGAAAAACTGTTTTTT. It is translated as CASKDGETNEKLFF.

This clone appeared once. V is TRBV7-8 and J is TRBJ1-2, with D unclear. This CDR3 has 14 residues. Germline-derived CDR1 and CDR2 are SGHVS and FQNEAQ. The germline V and J ends were trimmed by 0 bases and 4 bases, with 9 bases remaining between them. Here the CDR3 DNA reads TGTGCCAGCAGCTTAGCAGGAGGGTTCTATGGCTACACCTTC. It yields the protein CASSLAGGFYGYTF.

V usage is TRBV18 and J usage is TRBJ1-2; D might be TRBD1 (5 bases). Between the trimmed V and J ends, which lost 0 bases and 14 bases, there was a span of 22 bases. Germline CDR1 KGHSH, CDR2 LQKENI. The CDR3 spans 15 residues. The CDR3, as DNA: TGTGCCAGCTCACCACCGTCCCGGGGGACCTATCCTGGGACCTTC. Its protein product is CASSPPSRGTYPGTF.

The chain joins TRBV20-1 to TRBJ1-5, with TRBD1 as a possible D gene (6 bases). The V gene's germline CDR1 is DFQATT and CDR2 SNEGSKA (reference sequence). The CDR3 extends over 14 amino acids. V was clipped by 3 bases and J by 6 bases, with 15 bases between them. Written as DNA, the CDR3 is TGCAGTGCTAGTTCAGGGGAGGCGGCTCAGCCCCAGCATTTT. Amino acids: CSASSGEAAQPQHF.

This chain uses TRBV6-6 with TRBJ2-1, with 13 positions matching TRBD2. V shed 7 bases, J shed 0 bases, and the junction held 15 bases outside the gene matches. This CDR3 region has 20 residues. Germline loops: CDR1 MNHNY, CDR2 SVGAGI (reference sequence). The CDR3 sequence: CASTRSPGLAGSFSYNEQFF. The CDR3 DNA follows: TGTGCCAGCACCCGATCGCCGGGACTAGCGGGATCGTTCTCCTACAATGAGCAGTTCTTC.

V and J are TRBV27 and TRBJ2-1; D might be TRBD2 (5 bases). The germline V and J ends were trimmed by 5 bases and 5 bases, with 19 bases remaining between them. CDR1 is MNHEY, CDR2 SMNVEV, per germline (reference sequence). The CDR3 consists of 16 residues. The CDR3: CASSAGKTITNNEQFF. The CDR3 DNA reads as TGTGCCAGCAGTGCCGGGAAGACGATCACCAACAATGAGCAGTTCTTC.

The rearrangement joins TRBV19 to TRBJ2-7, with TRBD1 as a possible D gene (6 bases). Germline V gene lookup returns CDR1 LNHDA and CDR2 SQIVND (reference sequence). V was shortened by 5 bases and J by 0 bases, with 11 bases between the two germline ends. The CDR3 loop spans 14 amino acids. The CDR3 DNA follows: TGTGCCAGTAGTGTCACAGGGAGCTCCTACGAGCAGTACTTC. Translated: CASSVTGSSYEQYF.